This T cell receptor (beta chain) was found in a study of T cells in Graves' hyperthyroidism and ophthalmopathy. The CDR3 runs 12 residues. J lost 6 bases, V lost 2 bases, and 0 bases had no gene match. Germline V gives CDR1 SEHNR, CDR2 FQNEAQ (reference sequence). Template material for amplifying TCR beta CDR3 regions consisted of RNA transcripts. The HTBI primer set drove a first-round RT-PCR of the TCR CDR3. MiXCR, applied by TCRdb to the multiplex PCR reads, yields one record per CDR3 protein. This table holds about 180,000 distinct CDR3 sequences, 15% to 20% found once. Study conclusions and caveats: It was a median around 6 months before onset that the model predicted ophthalmopathy. Peripheral blood also featured most of the thyroid clonotypes expanded above 0.001.

The table lists this clonotype with many counts. Its target is not known. The hyperthyroidism was newly diagnosed and had lasted under 2 months; the patients were aged 18 to 65. Those patients with uncontrolled infection, other autoimmune disease, pregnancy or lactation were excluded. Sequencing was performed on blood. This clonotype originated in a woman aged 50 to 65 with Graves' hyperthyroidism. The gene calls are TRBV7-9 and TRBJ1-2; 7 nucleotides align to TRBD1. CDR3 protein: CASSLQGDGYTF. CDR3 coding DNA: TGTGCCAGCAGCTTACAGGGGGATGGCTACACCTTC.